The sequence of this T cell receptor (beta chain) was determined in a study of T cells in Graves' hyperthyroidism and ophthalmopathy. Amplified regions were TCR beta CDR3 sequences from RNA transcripts. TCR CDR3 regions were first amplified by RT-PCR with HTBI primers. TCRdb used MiXCR to reprocess the multiplex PCR reads, holding one entry per CDR3 protein. The sample has 500,000 to 750,000 distinct CDR3 sequences; 40% to 55% are singletons. This CDR3 has 14 amino acids. CDR1 and CDR2 (germline): LNHNV, YYDKDF (reference sequence). The junction had 2 bases not matched to a gene; V was cut back by 3 bases and J by 0 bases. Clinical symptoms, serum thyroxine and TRAb, thyroid ultrasound and orbital computed tomography together formed the diagnostic basis. This clonotype was detected many times.

The TCR originated in a woman between 18 and 29 years old with Graves' hyperthyroidism. The material sequenced was peripheral blood or thyroid tissue (not recorded which). The gene calls are TRBV15 and TRBJ2-7, with 7 bases identical to TRBD2. The DNA for the CDR3 is TGTGCCACCAGCAGGGGCGGGAGCTCCTACGAGCAGTACTTC. Translation: CATSRGGSSYEQYF.